This TCR beta chain was documented in a study of identical twins. Study-level findings and limits: The more abundant beta clonotypes in cord blood had fewer insertions, and memory repertoires did not show this. Twins showed weaker excess sharing in their beta out-of-frame sequences. Low generation probability was overrepresented in out-of-frame alpha sequences shared by twins. Partial confounding of zero-insertion analyses by invariant MAIT and iNKT cells was possible.

The sample holds a few counts of this clonotype. Antigen unknown. TCRdb recomputed calls from the 5' RACE reads with MiXCR, one row per CDR3 protein. The repertoire consists of 400,000 to 500,000 distinct CDR3 sequences, with under 20% occurring once and the leading ten covering 10% to 15%. Germline lookup yields CDR1 MNHEY and CDR2 SVGAGI. The germline V and J ends were trimmed by 4 bases and 0 bases, with 19 bases remaining between them. The CDR3 sequence is 17 residues long. The chain combines TRBV6-5 with TRBJ2-7; D is possibly TRBD1 (5 bases). The material sequenced was naive T cells sorted from blood. The origin of this receptor is a man aged 45-65 years in good health. The CDR3 nucleotides read TGTGCCAGCAGTTCGGGCCTAGGGGCCCATGGCTCCTACGAGCAGTACTTC. This encodes CASSSGLGAHGSYEQYF.